This is a list of T cell receptor beta chains from one sample in a study of T-cell memory formation after mild COVID-19. TCRdb recomputed calls from the 5' RACE reads with MiXCR, one row per CDR3 protein. Of approximately 300,000 distinct CDR3 sequences in the sample, roughly 15% were seen once. Sequences were obtained from PBMCs or a T cell subset sorted from them (not recorded which). These TCRs come from a man between 18 and 35 years old who had mild COVID-19 (a few samples of this study predate the infection). Cell type and time point are not known. Each CDR3 is given with its conserved first and last residue. Each record gives: D gene, J gene, V gene, CDR3 protein. D genes are given only for firm matches.

>TRBD2|TRBJ2-1|TRBV9
CASSVASGYYNEQFF
>-|TRBJ2-1|TRBV7-2
CASSSQPGTQQFF
>TRBD1|TRBJ2-1|TRBV27
CASTWTGHNEQFF
>-|TRBJ1-1|TRBV2
CASGRDRGTEAFF
>-|TRBJ2-5|TRBV29-1
CSVETTETQYF
>-|TRBJ2-7|TRBV2
CASSESVRGGYEQYF
>TRBD2|TRBJ2-7|TRBV7-2
CASSLTSGAPGEQYF
>-|TRBJ2-5|TRBV11-3
CASSAGTAEETQYF
>-|TRBJ1-6|TRBV18
CASSPASGPNSPLHF
>-|TRBJ2-1|TRBV6-4
CASSDYPAASYNEQFF
>-|TRBJ1-5|TRBV12-3/TRBV12-4
CASSLGSAGPQHF
>-|TRBJ2-3|TRBV11-1
CASSRTPQTLTDTQYF
>-|TRBJ2-6|TRBV5-4
CASSLPGSGANVLTF
>-|TRBJ2-3|TRBV4-2
CASSQDRDTQYF
>TRBD2|TRBJ2-3|TRBV5-1
CASSLDGTSGTDTQYF
>-|TRBJ1-4|TRBV27
CASSKGGRDGEKLFF
>-|TRBJ2-3|TRBV12-3/TRBV12-4
CASSSGTWSTDTQYF
>-|TRBJ2-1|TRBV9
CASSVLGSYNEQFF
>-|TRBJ2-3|TRBV6-5
CASSTPSDTQYF
>-|TRBJ2-2|TRBV12-3/TRBV12-4
CASKGGRTGELFF
>-|TRBJ2-5|TRBV7-6
CASSSSRASQETQYF
>-|TRBJ2-3|TRBV7-2
CASSYEVGGGWDTQYF
>TRBD2|TRBJ2-5|TRBV5-1
CASSSGTSGMETQYF
>-|TRBJ1-2|TRBV20-1
CSAREQGGGYTF
>-|TRBJ2-7|TRBV20-1
CSAARTGEQYF
>-|TRBJ1-4|TRBV4-1
CASSQDWVEKLFF
>TRBD1|TRBJ1-2|TRBV12-3/TRBV12-4
CASSRGTDGSYTF
>TRBD2|TRBJ2-7|TRBV4-2
CASSQVAGLTYEQYF
>TRBD1|TRBJ2-3|TRBV5-6
CASSHRDRGTDTQYF
>TRBD2|TRBJ2-2|TRBV5-1
CASSGLTSGVSGELFF
>TRBD1|TRBJ1-2|TRBV6-5
CASRGTGDSYGYTF